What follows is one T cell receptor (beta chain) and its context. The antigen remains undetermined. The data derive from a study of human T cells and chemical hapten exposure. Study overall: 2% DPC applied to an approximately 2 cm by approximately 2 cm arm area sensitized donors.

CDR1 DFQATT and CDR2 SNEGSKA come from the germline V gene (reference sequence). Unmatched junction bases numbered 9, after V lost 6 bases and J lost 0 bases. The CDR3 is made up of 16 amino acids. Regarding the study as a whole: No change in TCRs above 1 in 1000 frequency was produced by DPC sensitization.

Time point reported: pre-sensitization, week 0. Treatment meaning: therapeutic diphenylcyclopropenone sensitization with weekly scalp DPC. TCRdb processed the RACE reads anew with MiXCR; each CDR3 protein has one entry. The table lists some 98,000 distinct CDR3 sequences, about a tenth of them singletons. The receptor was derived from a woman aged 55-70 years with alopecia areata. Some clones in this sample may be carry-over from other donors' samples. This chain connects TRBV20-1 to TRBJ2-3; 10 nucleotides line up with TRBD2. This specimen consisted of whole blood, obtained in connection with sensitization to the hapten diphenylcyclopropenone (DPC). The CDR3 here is CSATLASGGSTDTQYF. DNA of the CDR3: TGCAGTGCAACATTGGCTAGCGGGGGCAGCACAGATACGCAGTATTTT.